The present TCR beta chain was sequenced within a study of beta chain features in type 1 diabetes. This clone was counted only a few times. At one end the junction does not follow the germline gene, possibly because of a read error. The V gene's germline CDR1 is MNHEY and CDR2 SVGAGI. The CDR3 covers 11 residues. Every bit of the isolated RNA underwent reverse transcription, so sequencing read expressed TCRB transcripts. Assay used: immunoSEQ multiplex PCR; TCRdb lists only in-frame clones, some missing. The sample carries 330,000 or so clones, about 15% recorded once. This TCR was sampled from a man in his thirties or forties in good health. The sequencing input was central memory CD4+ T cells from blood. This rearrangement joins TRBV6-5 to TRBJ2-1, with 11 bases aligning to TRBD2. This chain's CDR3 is CASSLAGGIIF. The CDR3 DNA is TGTGCCAGCAGTTTAGCGGGGGGGATAATCTTC.